This TCR beta chain was sequenced in a study of blood T cell repertoires in COVID-19. Turning to the study itself: Acute and convalescent COVID-19 specimens originated in the United States, Italy and Spain. Sample material is recorded as cDNA or gDNA derived from T cells, B-cell-depleted T cells, or PBMCs.

This clone was recorded once. Per germline, CDR1 LNHDA and CDR2 SQIVND (reference sequence). The V end was cut by 1 base, the J end by 4 bases, with 7 bases between. The CDR3 is 13 residues long. Study processing details: Using reference gene primer amplification, nucleated cell counts were estimated. Using immunoSEQ multiplex PCR, the repertoire was profiled, and TCRdb retains in-frame clones only, with some absent. V and J calls and clone size come straight from that table; D and trimming were deduced from the DNA. The sample holds about 240,000 clones, roughly 86% seen once. The V and J genes are TRBV19 and TRBJ1-2; D is ambiguous. The sequencing sample was made of PBMCs or T cells enriched from blood (not recorded which). The TCR comes from a woman aged 40 to 50 with acute COVID-19. The CDR3 nucleotides are TGTGCCAGTAGTATAGGTTCAATCTATGGCTACACCTTC. As protein: CASSIGSIYGYTF.